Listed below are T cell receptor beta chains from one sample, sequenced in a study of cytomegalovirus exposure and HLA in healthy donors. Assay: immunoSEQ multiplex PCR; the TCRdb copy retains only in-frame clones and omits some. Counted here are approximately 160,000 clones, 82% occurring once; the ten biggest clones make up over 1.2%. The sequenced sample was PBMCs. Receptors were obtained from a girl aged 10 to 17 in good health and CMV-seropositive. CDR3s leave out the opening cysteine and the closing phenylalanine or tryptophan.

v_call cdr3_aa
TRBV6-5 ASSRQTGDPTEAF
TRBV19 ASSGGGGQETQY
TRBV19 ASSKDRAFYGYT
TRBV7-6 ASSSDGGRGHGYT
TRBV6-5 ASSLLAGASDEQF
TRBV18 ASSPPGQGDQPQH
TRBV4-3 ASSQDRGSPRFTPGYT
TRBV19 ASSVRSGNEQF
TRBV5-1 ASSLQLGSGNTIY
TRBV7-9 ASSLRTGINNEQF
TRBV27 ASSSADRNMNTEAF
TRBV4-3 ASSQDETGTDTQY
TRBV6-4 ASSDGGNTGELF
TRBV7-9 ASSLGGLDTQY
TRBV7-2 ASSLLGAAPGNTIY
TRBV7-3 ASSLDSPQQF
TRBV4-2 ASSQEGSGETYEQY
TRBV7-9 AINPGLNTEAF
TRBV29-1 SVQPTGTLSYEQY
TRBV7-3 ASSSRVNTGELF
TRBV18 ASSPRTENTEAF
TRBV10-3 AISNTGNEQY
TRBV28 ASSSLRDRTDQPQH
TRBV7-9 ASSRTEAF
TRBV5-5 ASSLSNRLTTEAF
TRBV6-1 ASSGREASGSTDTQY
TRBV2 ASRTGNQPQH
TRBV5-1 ASSFLGSGPYNEQF
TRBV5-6 ASSPDRSRFYT
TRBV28 ASRPPLQEGVSYNEQF
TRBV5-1 ASSLGLASWETQY
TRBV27 ATSGESNTEAF
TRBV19 ASTYLSGGDGEKLF
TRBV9 ASSPTWGGGLNNEQF
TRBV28 ASSPMLGDDEQY
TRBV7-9 ASSSRTSGEKQF
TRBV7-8 ASSLMGQEEKLF
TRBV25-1 ASSDPTGSGNTIY
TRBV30 AWSMGSYGYT
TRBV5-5 ASSLKGENTEAF
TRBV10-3 ASQTSSYNEQF
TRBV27 ASRRNTGELF
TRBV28 ASSSQQGPNEKLF
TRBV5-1 ASSWAGAPETQY
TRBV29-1 SAGGGRAGEQF
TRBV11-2 ASSLVGRKNIQY
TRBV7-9 ASSLGTSGSNEQF
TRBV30 AWSDENSEAF
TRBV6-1 ASSESLAGFDTQY
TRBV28 ASSLSKPPYEQY
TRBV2 ASSVRGTGVLVGTDTQY
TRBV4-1 ASSQRSSSGSVPDTQY
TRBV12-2 ASRLPRSNRYTGELF
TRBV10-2 ASSEGTGYQPQH
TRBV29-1 SVGGAGASPYGYT